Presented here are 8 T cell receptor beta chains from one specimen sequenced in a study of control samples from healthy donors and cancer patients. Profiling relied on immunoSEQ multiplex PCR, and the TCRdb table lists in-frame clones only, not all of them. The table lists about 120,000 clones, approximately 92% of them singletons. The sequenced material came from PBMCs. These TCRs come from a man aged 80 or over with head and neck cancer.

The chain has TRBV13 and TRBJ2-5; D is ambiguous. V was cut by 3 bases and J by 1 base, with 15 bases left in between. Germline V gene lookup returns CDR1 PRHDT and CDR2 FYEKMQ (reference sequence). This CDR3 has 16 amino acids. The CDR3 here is CASSFGFHHGQETQYF. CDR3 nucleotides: TGTGCCAGCAGCTTTGGATTCCATCACGGCCAAGAGACCCAGTACTTC.

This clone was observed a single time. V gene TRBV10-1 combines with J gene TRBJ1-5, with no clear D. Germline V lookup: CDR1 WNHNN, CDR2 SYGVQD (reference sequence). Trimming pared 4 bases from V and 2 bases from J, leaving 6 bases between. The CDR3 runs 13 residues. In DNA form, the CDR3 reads TGCGCCAGCAGTGCAGTCGGCAATCAGCCCCAGCATTTT. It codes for CASSAVGNQPQHF.

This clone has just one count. CDR3 nucleotide sequence: TGTGCCAGCAGTGAGTTGCAGCTTGAAAAACTGTTTTTT. It encodes CASSELQLEKLFF. The chain has TRBV6-1 and TRBJ1-4; D not certain. Germline-derived CDR1 and CDR2 are MNHNS and SASEGT. V lost 3 bases and J lost 7, with 9 bases in between. There are 13 residues in the CDR3.

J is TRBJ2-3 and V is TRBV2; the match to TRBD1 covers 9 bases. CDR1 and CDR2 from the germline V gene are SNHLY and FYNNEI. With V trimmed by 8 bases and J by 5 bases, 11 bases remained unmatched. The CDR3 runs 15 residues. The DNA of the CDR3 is TGTGCCAGCCAATCCCGGGACAGGGCGATAGATACGCAGTATTTT. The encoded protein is CASQSRDRAIDTQYF.

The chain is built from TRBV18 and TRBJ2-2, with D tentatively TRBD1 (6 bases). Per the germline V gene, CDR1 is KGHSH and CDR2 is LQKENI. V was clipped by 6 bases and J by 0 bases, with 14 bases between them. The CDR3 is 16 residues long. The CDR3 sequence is CASSPTGTPNTGELFF. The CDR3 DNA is TGTGCCAGCTCTCCGACCGGGACACCGAACACCGGGGAGCTGTTTTTT.

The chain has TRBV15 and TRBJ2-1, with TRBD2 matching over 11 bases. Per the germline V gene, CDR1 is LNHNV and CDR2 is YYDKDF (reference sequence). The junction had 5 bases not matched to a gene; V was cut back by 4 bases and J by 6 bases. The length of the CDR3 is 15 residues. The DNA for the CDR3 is TGTGCCACCAGCAAGGGGACTAGCGGTCCCAATGAGCAGTTCTTC. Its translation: CATSKGTSGPNEQFF.

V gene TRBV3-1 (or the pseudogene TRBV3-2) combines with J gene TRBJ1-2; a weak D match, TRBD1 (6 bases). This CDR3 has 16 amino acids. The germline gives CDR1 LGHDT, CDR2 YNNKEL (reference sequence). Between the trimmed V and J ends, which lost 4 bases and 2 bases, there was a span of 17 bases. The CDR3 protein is CASSRKGGGANYGYTF. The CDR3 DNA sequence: TGTGCCAGCAGCCGGAAAGGGGGGGGCGCGAACTATGGCTACACCTTC.

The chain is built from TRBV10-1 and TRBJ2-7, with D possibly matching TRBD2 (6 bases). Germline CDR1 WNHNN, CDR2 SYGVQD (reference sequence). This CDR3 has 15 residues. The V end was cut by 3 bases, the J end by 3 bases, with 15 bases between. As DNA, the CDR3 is TGCGCCAGCAGTGAAGGGGACTCCTACTTCTACGAGCAGTACTTC. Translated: CASSEGDSYFYEQYF.